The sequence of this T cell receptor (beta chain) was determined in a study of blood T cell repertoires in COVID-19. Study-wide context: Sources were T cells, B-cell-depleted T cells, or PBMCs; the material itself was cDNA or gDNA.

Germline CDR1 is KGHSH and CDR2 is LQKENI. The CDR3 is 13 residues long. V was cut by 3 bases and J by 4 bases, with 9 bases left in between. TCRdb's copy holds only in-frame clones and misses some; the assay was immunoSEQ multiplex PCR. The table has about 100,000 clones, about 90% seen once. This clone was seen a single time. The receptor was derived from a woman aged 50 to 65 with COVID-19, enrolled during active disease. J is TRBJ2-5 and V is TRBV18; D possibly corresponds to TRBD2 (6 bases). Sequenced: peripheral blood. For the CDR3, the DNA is TGTGCCAGCTCACCTCCGGGAGTAGAGACCCAGTACTTC. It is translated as CASSPPGVETQYF.